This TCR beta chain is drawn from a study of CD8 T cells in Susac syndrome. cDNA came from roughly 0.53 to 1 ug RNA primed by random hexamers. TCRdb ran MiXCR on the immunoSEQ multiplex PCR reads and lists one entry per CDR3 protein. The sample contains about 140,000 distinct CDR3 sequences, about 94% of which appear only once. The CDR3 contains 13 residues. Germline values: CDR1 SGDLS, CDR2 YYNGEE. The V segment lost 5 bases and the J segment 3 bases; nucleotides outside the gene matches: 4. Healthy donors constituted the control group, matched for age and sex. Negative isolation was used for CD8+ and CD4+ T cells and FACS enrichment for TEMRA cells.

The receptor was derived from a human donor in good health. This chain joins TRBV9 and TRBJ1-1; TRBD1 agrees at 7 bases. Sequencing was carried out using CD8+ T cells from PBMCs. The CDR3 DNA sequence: TGTGCCAGCAGTCAGGGGGTTTACACTGAAGCTTTCTTT. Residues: CASSQGVYTEAFF.